The 26 T cell receptor beta chains given below trace back to one sample, sequenced in a study of radiation and T cells in renal cell carcinoma. The time point denotes: blood 2 weeks post-SBRT. Stated treatment: 15 Gy SBRT to primary tumor, nephrectomy 4 weeks later. Repertoires were generated with immunoSEQ multiplex PCR, while TCRdb's copy carries only in-frame clones and drops some. The repertoire consists of tens of thousands of clones, with just over 85% occurring once and the leading ten covering around 21%. Material: blood, obtained from a patient whose treatment included radiotherapy and nephrectomy. The source is a woman in her 50s with renal cell carcinoma.

The genes are TRBV7-2 and TRBJ1-6; 7 nucleotides agree with TRBD1. The CDR3 is 15 residues long. Trimming removed 4 bases from V and 7 bases from J; junction bases left unmatched: 7. Per germline, CDR1 SGHTA and CDR2 FQGNSA. The CDR3 bases are TGTGCCAGCAGCTCAGCTCCGGGACAGAATTCACCCCTCCACTTT. It specifies CASSSAPGQNSPLHF.

This chain connects TRBV4-3 to TRBJ1-2; 9 bases are shared with TRBD1. Germline loops: CDR1 LGHNA, CDR2 YSLEER. This CDR3 has 15 amino acids. With V trimmed by 3 bases and J by 7 bases, 9 bases remained unmatched. The CDR3 DNA reads as TGCGCCAGCAGCCAGAGATTACAGGGGGCGAGTGGCTACACCTTC. Translated, it gives CASSQRLQGASGYTF.

V gene TRBV7-8 combines with J gene TRBJ2-2; TRBD2 matches at 12 bases. V gave up 4 bases and J gave up 7 bases; unmatched junction bases: 4. This CDR3 has 15 amino acids. Germline V gives CDR1 SGHVS, CDR2 FQNEAQ. As DNA, the CDR3 is TGTGCCAGCAGCTATTCTAGCGGGGGGGACGGGGAGCTGTTTTTT. Translating it yields CASSYSSGGDGELFF.

The chain uses TRBV11-2 and TRBJ2-1; 15 bases agree with TRBD2. Per the germline V gene, CDR1 is SGHAT and CDR2 is FQNNGV. There are 19 residues in the CDR3. The junction had 12 bases not matched to a gene; V was cut back by 0 bases and J by 9 bases. CDR3: CASSLEGRGWTSGRVEQFF. CDR3 coding DNA: TGTGCCAGCAGCTTAGAAGGCAGGGGATGGACTAGCGGGAGGGTTGAGCAGTTCTTC.

The chain recombines TRBV28 with TRBJ1-1, with 7 bases lining up with TRBD1. The ends lost 6 bases at V and 12 bases at J; junction bases unmatched: 7. The germline gives CDR1 MDHEN, CDR2 SYDVKM. This CDR3 contains 11 residues. The CDR3 loop is CASSTGQVPFF. Here the CDR3 DNA reads TGTGCCAGCAGCACCGGACAGGTTCCTTTCTTT.

CDR3 DNA sequence: TGTGCCAGCAGTGAGGCAGGCGGTCCCGGGGAGCTGTTTTTT. As protein: CASSEAGGPGELFF. The rearrangement joins TRBV2 to TRBJ2-2; D not certain. Trimming took off 3 bases at V and 6 bases at J, with 11 bases between the two ends. Per the germline V gene, CDR1 is SNHLY and CDR2 is FYNNEI. This CDR3 has 14 residues.

The V gene is TRBV29-1, the J gene TRBJ2-5, with TRBD1 matching 7 bases. The CDR3 is 13 residues long. CDR1 is SQVTM, CDR2 ANQGSEA, per germline. After removal of 8 bases from V and 7 bases from J, the junction contained 13 bases not matched to a gene. The CDR3 is CSPYGRGKATQYF. The CDR3 nucleotides read TGCAGCCCATATGGCAGGGGGAAGGCGACCCAGTACTTC.

The gene calls are TRBV28 and TRBJ2-7; D call uncertain. V was cut by 2 bases and J by 6 bases, with 11 bases left in between. Germline CDR1 reads MDHEN; CDR2 reads SYDVKM. This CDR3 is 13 amino acids long. The CDR3 region is CASSLPPEGEQYF. The CDR3 DNA is TGTGCCAGCAGTTTACCCCCCGAAGGCGAGCAGTACTTC.

Only one count was recorded for this clone. The CDR3 loop is CASTGGDEQYF. The DNA for the CDR3 is TGTGCCAGCACAGGGGGCGACGAGCAGTACTTC. The chain links TRBV27 to TRBJ2-7, with 8 nucleotides matching TRBD1. The CDR3 has 11 amino acids. The J segment lost 5 bases and the V segment lost 7 bases, leaving 1 base of the junction unmatched. CDR1 and CDR2 (germline): MNHEY, SMNVEV (reference sequence).

This chain links TRBV7-2 with TRBJ2-3, with a weak D call TRBD2 (7 bases). The CDR3 extends over 15 amino acids. V lost 7 bases, J lost 5 bases, and 19 bases lay in between. Germline V gives CDR1 SGHTA, CDR2 FQGNSA. The CDR3 sequence: CASKGRGGLGDTQYF. The CDR3 DNA is TGTGCCAGCAAGGGAAGGGGGGGCTTGGGAGATACGCAGTATTTT.

This clone was detected only a few times. This rearrangement joins TRBV6-1 to TRBJ1-5; no clear D. Trimming left V 3 bases short and J 3 bases short, with 9 bases between. The CDR3 contains 14 residues. Germline CDR1 MNHNS, CDR2 SASEGT. The CDR3 sequence is CASSESSLNQPQHF. The CDR3 nucleotides read TGTGCCAGCAGTGAGTCCAGTCTCAATCAGCCCCAGCATTTT.

The chain couples TRBV5-1 to TRBJ2-3, with 9 bases lining up with TRBD1. CDR3 length equals 15 residues. The V gene's germline CDR1 is SGHRS and CDR2 YFSETQ. The junction had 4 bases not matched to a gene; V was cut back by 4 bases and J by 1 base. In DNA, the CDR3 is TGCGCCAGCAGCCTGGGACAGGGAGGCACAGATACGCAGTATTTT. Translating gives CASSLGQGGTDTQYF.

This chain links TRBV7-6 with TRBJ2-7; 12 bases agree with TRBD2. The CDR3 runs 14 residues. V lost 6 bases to trimming and J lost 5 bases; unmatched junction nucleotides: 5. Germline-derived CDR1 and CDR2 are SGHVS and FNYEAQ. In DNA, the CDR3 is TGTGCCAGCAGTAGACTAGCGGGAGACCACGAGCAGTACTTC. It codes for CASSRLAGDHEQYF.

The V call is TRBV10-2, the J call TRBJ2-7; D call uncertain. The CDR3 runs to 15 residues. CDR1 WSHSY and CDR2 SAAADI come from the germline V gene. V was pared by 2 bases and J by 0 bases, with 11 bases between. The CDR3 reads CASSEDRSRSYEQYF. The CDR3 coding sequence is TGCGCCAGCAGTGAGGACCGATCGCGCTCCTACGAGCAGTACTTC.

The genes are TRBV11-2 and TRBJ1-3; 8 bases match TRBD1. V lost 5 bases, J lost 1 base, and 4 bases stayed unmatched. This CDR3 has 15 amino acids. The germline gives CDR1 SGHAT, CDR2 FQNNGV. CDR3 nucleotides: TGTGCCAGCAGCCCGGACAGGGTTTCTGGAAACACCATATATTTT. Its translation is CASSPDRVSGNTIYF.

This rearrangement joins TRBV19 to TRBJ1-1; no clear D. V was shortened by 4 bases and J by 7 bases, with 13 bases between the two germline ends. The length of the CDR3 is 13 residues. The germline V gene has CDR1 LNHDA and CDR2 SQIVND (reference sequence). In nucleotides, the CDR3 is TGTGCCAGTAGTACCCAGAGAAGAGGTGAAGCTTTCTTT. This encodes CASSTQRRGEAFF.

The J gene is TRBJ2-1, the V gene TRBV7-2; no clear D. V lost 5 bases, J lost 5 bases, and 10 bases lay in between. Germline values: CDR1 SGHTA, CDR2 FQGNSA. This CDR3 region has 13 residues. The CDR3 protein is CASSPRTHNEQFF. Written as DNA, the CDR3 is TGTGCCAGCAGCCCCCGGACCCACAATGAGCAGTTCTTC.

This clone was detected only a few times. The gene calls are TRBV5-1 and TRBJ2-1; 13 positions agree with TRBD2. CDR3 length: 19 residues. Germline assignment: CDR1 SGHRS and CDR2 YFSETQ. With 3 bases clipped from V and 0 bases from J, the junction kept 9 bases outside the gene matches. This CDR3 is CASSSVGTSGTSSYNEQFF. For the CDR3, the DNA is TGCGCCAGCAGCTCGGTCGGGACTAGCGGGACCAGCTCCTACAATGAGCAGTTCTTC.

J is TRBJ2-1 and V is TRBV5-1, with D possibly TRBD2 on 5 matching bases. This CDR3 spans 15 amino acids. Per germline, CDR1 SGHRS and CDR2 YFSETQ. Trimming stripped 1 base from V and 4 bases from J, with 12 bases between. This CDR3 reads CASSLTGDRYNEQFF. The CDR3 bases are TGCGCCAGCAGCTTGACCGGGGATCGGTACAATGAGCAGTTCTTC. The whole variable domain, filled in from reference TRBV5-1 and TRBJ2-1, reads KAGVTQTPRYLIKTRGQQVTLSCSPISGHRSVSWYQQTPGQGLQFLFEYFSETQRNKGNFPGRFSGRQFSNSRSEMNVSTLELGDSALYLCASSLTGDRYNEQFFGPGTRLTVL.

The gene calls are TRBV5-1 and TRBJ2-3; D is uncertain. V lost 0 bases, J lost 0 bases, and 5 bases lay in between. CDR1 and CDR2 (germline): SGHRS, YFSETQ. CDR3 length equals 14 residues. Here the CDR3 DNA reads TGCGCCAGCAGCTTGGACCTTAGCACAGATACGCAGTATTTT. The encoded protein is CASSLDLSTDTQYF.

The chain carries TRBV5-1 and TRBJ1-5; 7 bases fit TRBD1. Germline loops: CDR1 SGHRS, CDR2 YFSETQ. The CDR3 length is 15 residues. The junction had 5 bases not matched to a gene; V was cut back by 0 bases and J by 5 bases. CDR3: CASSLEGTDYQPQHF. The CDR3 DNA reads TGCGCCAGCAGCTTGGAAGGGACAGATTATCAGCCCCAGCATTTT.

This chain connects TRBV6-6 to TRBJ2-6; D remains ambiguous. The CDR3 sequence is 12 residues long. Germline loops: CDR1 MNHNY, CDR2 SVGAGI (reference sequence). Trimming left V 4 bases short and J 10 bases short, with 8 bases between. Here the CDR3 reads CASSSKLNVLTF. For the CDR3, the DNA is TGTGCCAGCAGTTCCAAACTTAACGTCCTGACTTTC.

The J gene is TRBJ1-4, the V gene TRBV2, with 7 bases matching TRBD1. This CDR3 has 14 residues. Germline V gene data show CDR1 as SNHLY and CDR2 as FYNNEI. J was trimmed by 8 bases and V by 6 bases; bases with no gene match: 9. In nucleotides, the CDR3 is TGTGCCAGCAGCGACGACAGGGTAGGGGAAAAACTGTTTTTT. Translated, it gives CASSDDRVGEKLFF.

The V gene is TRBV7-2, the J gene TRBJ2-1; D remains ambiguous. CDR1 and CDR2 from the germline V gene are SGHTA and FQGNSA. The CDR3 is 12 amino acids. V lost 1 base to trimming and J lost 7 bases, with 5 bases between them. CDR3: CASSLGLNEQFF. Here the CDR3 DNA reads TGTGCCAGCAGCTTAGGCCTTAATGAGCAGTTCTTC.

J is TRBJ1-2 and V is TRBV21-1. TRBV21-1 is a known pseudogene. CDR3 size: 17 residues. This chain's CDR3 is CASSARHREGTRYGYTF. The DNA of the CDR3 is TGTGCCAGCAGCGCCAGGCACAGGGAGGGTACGAGATATGGCTACACCTTC.

The V gene is TRBV9, the J gene TRBJ2-2, with a weak D call TRBD1 (6 bases). The V gene's germline CDR1 is SGDLS and CDR2 YYNGEE. The length of the CDR3 is 14 residues. Trimming removed 4 bases at V and 7 bases at J, with 14 bases between. CDR3 amino acids: CASSFYRDIGELFF. The DNA for the CDR3 is TGTGCCAGCAGCTTCTACAGGGATATCGGGGAGCTGTTTTTT.